These T cell receptor beta chains were read from a single sample in a study of T cells expressing NK-cell markers. TCRdb re-called the 5' RACE reads and catalogs CDR3 proteins one per entry, DNA excluded. This specimen shows about 140,000 distinct CDR3 sequences; the ten leading clones hold 9% to 15%. Sequencing was carried out using blood T cells: a sorted CD56 or NKG2C T cell subset, CD4+ or CD8+ T cells, or bulk PBMC T cells (not recorded which). These receptors all stem from a young man in good health. Both conserved end residues are part of each CDR3.

v_call	j_call	cdr3_aa
TRBV20-1	TRBJ2-7	CSGKGLAHIPAYEQYF
TRBV5-6	TRBJ2-2	CASSTGGQGSTGELFF
TRBV5-5	TRBJ1-5	CASSYGRVNQPQHF
TRBV11-2	TRBJ1-1	CASSLVINTEAFF
TRBV7-8	TRBJ2-5	CASSDQGHLETQYF
TRBV20-1	TRBJ2-1	CSAKSAVGGEQFF
TRBV12-3/TRBV12-4	TRBJ1-2	CASSPDRRYGYTF
TRBV18	TRBJ2-1	CASSPYGREIEDEQFF
TRBV20-1	TRBJ2-7	CGAQVSYEQYF
TRBV10-3	TRBJ2-1	CAISTQTANEQFF
TRBV27	TRBJ1-6	CASARGQYNSPLHF
TRBV2	TRBJ1-2	CASSEGWGYTF
TRBV27	TRBJ1-2	CASSLVGAGGESYTF
TRBV7-9	TRBJ2-5	CASSLADSYQETQYF
TRBV24-1	TRBJ2-1	CATSDFGTKVEFF
TRBV11-2	TRBJ1-6	CASSHVLGRESPLHF
TRBV20-1	TRBJ2-1	CSASGGAGSNNEQFF
TRBV7-9	TRBJ2-5	CASSPGAGGPYQETQYF
TRBV19	TRBJ2-5	CASSSILSLYQETQYF
TRBV7-7	TRBJ2-1	CASSLAGTGSSYNEQFF
TRBV12-3/TRBV12-4	TRBJ2-7	CASSFIQANEQYF
TRBV19	TRBJ2-6	CASSIGMLGANVLTF
TRBV3-1	TRBJ2-5	CASSQAGSGRPQETQYF
TRBV30	TRBJ2-2	CAWMGGTGELFF
TRBV7-2	TRBJ2-7	CASSPGSGTEQYF
TRBV4-1	TRBJ1-1	CASSQASDGSEAFF
TRBV7-9	TRBJ2-2	CASTDLNTGELFF
TRBV6-1	TRBJ2-3	CASSETLPTTSERTDTQYF
TRBV20-1	TRBJ2-2	CSARAVGLAVAGAGELFF
TRBV7-8	TRBJ2-3	CASSQQRGGTDTQYF